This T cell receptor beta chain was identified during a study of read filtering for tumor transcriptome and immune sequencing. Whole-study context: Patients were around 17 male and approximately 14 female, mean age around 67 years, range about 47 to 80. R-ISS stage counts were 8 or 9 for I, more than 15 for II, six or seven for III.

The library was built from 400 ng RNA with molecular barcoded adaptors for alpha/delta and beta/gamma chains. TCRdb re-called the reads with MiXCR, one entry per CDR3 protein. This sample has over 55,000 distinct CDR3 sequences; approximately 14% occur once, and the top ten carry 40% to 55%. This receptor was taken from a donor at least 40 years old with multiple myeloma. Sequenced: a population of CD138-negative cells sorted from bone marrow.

The DNA of the CDR3 is TGTGCCAGCAGCTCCGGGTCGGGCGAGCAGTACTTC. This translates into CASSSGSGEQYF. The gene calls are TRBV7-9 and TRBJ2-7; D remains ambiguous. The CDR3 contains 12 residues. Germline V gene lookup returns CDR1 SEHNR and CDR2 FQNEAQ (reference sequence). Trimming shortened V by 4 bases and J by 6 bases, and 10 bases separated the two germline ends.